The entry below gives a single TCR beta chain sequence along with its context. Its antigen is currently unknown. This entry comes from a study of cytomegalovirus exposure and HLA in healthy donors. Overall study findings and caveats: A later analysis revealed that TCR association rates differed between HLA loci, peaking at DRB1 and bottoming out at HLA-C. CMV antigen specificity was confirmed in vitro for a few CMV-associated chains.

Unmatched junction bases numbered 17, after V lost 6 bases and J lost 3 bases. Germline CDR1 is WNHNN and CDR2 is SYGVQD (reference sequence). This CDR3 comprises 19 residues. Both 60 Vbeta primers and 13 Jbeta primers went into the PCR. Profiled with immunoSEQ multiplex PCR; TCRdb holds only in-frame clones, not every one. Of about 160,000 clones listed, around 72% were seen once; the top ten hold around 7%. The receptor comes from a woman aged 40 to 50 in good health and CMV-seropositive. The chain is built from TRBV10-1 and TRBJ1-6; TRBD1 matches 7 bases. The sample consisted of PBMCs. CDR3 protein: CASRQGDLDQQNYNSPLHF. CDR3 sequence (DNA): TGCGCCAGCAGGCAGGGGGATTTGGACCAACAGAACTATAATTCACCCCTCCACTTT.